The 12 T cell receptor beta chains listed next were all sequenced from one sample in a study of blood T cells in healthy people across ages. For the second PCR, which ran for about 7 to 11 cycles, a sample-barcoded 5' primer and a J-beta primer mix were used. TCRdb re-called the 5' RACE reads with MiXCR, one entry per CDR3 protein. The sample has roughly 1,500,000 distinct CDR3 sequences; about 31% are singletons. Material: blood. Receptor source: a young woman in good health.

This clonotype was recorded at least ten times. CDR3 coding DNA: TGTGCCAGCAGTTCCTCCTACAGTGGCTACACCTTC. This encodes CASSSSYSGYTF. The chain employs TRBV12-3 or TRBV12-4 and TRBJ1-2; D gene ambiguous. This CDR3 has 12 residues. Trimming cost V 4 bases and J 7 bases, with 10 bases left between them.

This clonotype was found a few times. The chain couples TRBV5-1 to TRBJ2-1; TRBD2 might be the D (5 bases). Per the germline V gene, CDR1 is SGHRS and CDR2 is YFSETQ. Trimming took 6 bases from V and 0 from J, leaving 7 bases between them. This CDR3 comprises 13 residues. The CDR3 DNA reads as TGCGCCAGCACACGGGACTCCTACAATGAGCAGTTCTTC. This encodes CASTRDSYNEQFF.

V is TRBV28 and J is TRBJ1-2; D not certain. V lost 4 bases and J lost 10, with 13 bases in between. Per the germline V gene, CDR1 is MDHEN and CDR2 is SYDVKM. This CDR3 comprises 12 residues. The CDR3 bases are TGTGCCAGCAGTTCGGGAGCAGTCGACTACACCTTC. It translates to CASSSGAVDYTF.

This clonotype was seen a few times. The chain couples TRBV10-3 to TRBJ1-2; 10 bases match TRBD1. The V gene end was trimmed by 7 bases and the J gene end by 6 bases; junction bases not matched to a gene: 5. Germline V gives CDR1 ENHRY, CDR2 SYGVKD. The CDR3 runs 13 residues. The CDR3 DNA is TGTGCCATCACCCTGGACAGGGGGAATGGCTACACCTTC. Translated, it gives CAITLDRGNGYTF.

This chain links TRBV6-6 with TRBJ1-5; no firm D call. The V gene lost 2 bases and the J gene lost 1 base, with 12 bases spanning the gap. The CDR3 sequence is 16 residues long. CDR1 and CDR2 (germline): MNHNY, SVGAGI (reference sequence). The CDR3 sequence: CASSYGRESSNQPQHF. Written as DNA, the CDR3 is TGTGCCAGCAGTTACGGAAGGGAGAGCAGCAATCAGCCCCAGCATTTT.

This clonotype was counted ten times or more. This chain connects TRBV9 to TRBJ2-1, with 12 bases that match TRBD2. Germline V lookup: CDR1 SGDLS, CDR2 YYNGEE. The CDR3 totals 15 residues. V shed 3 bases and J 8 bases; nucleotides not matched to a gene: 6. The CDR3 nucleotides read TGTGCCAGCAGCGCTAGCGGGGGGGCCTTGGATGAGCAGTTCTTC. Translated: CASSASGGALDEQFF.

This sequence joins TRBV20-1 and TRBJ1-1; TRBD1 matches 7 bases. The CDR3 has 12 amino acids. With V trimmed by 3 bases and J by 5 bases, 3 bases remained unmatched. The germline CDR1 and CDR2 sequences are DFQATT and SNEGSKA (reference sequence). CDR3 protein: CSARTGRTEAFF. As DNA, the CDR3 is TGCAGTGCTAGGACAGGGCGGACTGAAGCTTTCTTT.

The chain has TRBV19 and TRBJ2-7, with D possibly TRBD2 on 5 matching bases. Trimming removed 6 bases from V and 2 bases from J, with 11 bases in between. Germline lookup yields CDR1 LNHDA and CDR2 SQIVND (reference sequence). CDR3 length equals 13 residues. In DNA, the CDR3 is TGTGCCAGTAGCGCCCCGAGGGCCTACGAGCAGTACTTC. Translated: CASSAPRAYEQYF. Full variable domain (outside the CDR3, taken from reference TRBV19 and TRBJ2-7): DGGITQSPKYLFRKEGQNVTLSCEQNLNHDAMYWYRQDPGQGLRLIYYSQIVNDFQKGDIAEGYSVSREKKESFPLTVTSAQKNPTAFYLCASSAPRAYEQYFGPGTRLTVT.

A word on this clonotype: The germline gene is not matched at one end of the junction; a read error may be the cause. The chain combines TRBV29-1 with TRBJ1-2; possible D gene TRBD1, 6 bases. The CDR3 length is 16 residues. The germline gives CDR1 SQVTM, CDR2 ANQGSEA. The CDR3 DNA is TGCGGCGTTGAATCTGGCAGGGGCAGGGGTTTCTATGGCTACACCTTC. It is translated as CGVESGRGRGFYGYTF.

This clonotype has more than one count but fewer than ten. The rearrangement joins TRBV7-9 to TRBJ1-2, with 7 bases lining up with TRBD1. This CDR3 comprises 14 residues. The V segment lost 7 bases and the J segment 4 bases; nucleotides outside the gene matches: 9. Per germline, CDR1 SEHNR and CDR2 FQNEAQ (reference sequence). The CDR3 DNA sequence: TGTGCCAGCACCCTAGCAGGGGGTTTCTATGGCTACACCTTC. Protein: CASTLAGGFYGYTF.

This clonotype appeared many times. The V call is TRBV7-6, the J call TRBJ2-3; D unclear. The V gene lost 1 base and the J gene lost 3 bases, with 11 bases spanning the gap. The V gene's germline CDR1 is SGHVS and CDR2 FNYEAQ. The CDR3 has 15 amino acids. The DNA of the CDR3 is TGTGCCAGCAGCTTAGTTGTTGAAGGAACAGATACGCAGTATTTT. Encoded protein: CASSLVVEGTDTQYF.

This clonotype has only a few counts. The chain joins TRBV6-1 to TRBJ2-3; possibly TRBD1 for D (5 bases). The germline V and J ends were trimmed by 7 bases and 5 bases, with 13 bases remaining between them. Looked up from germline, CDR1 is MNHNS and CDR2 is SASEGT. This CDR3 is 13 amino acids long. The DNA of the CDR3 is TGTGCCAGCATCCACCCAGGGCTAGATACGCAGTATTTT. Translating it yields CASIHPGLDTQYF.